This TCR beta chain came from a study of T cells in Graves' hyperthyroidism and ophthalmopathy. There were TCR beta CDR3 regions amplified from RNA transcripts. During a first-round RT-PCR of the TCR CDR3, the HTBI primer set was used. TCRdb used MiXCR to reprocess the multiplex PCR reads, holding one entry per CDR3 protein. The sample includes about 680,000 distinct CDR3 sequences, over 35% of them seen just once. CDR3 length: 13 amino acids. V lost 4 bases, J lost 4 bases, and 5 bases stayed unmatched. Germline V gene data show CDR1 as SQVTM and CDR2 as ANQGSEA. This clonotype has at least ten counts. Lactation, pregnancy, other autoimmune disease or uncontrolled infection led to exclusion of patients.

V and J are TRBV29-1 and TRBJ2-5; 8 bases are a match to TRBD1. Source material: blood. The receptor was isolated from a woman aged 40-49 years with Graves' hyperthyroidism. The CDR3 is CSVGQGALETQYF. The CDR3 DNA reads TGCAGCGTTGGCCAGGGGGCCTTAGAGACCCAGTACTTC.